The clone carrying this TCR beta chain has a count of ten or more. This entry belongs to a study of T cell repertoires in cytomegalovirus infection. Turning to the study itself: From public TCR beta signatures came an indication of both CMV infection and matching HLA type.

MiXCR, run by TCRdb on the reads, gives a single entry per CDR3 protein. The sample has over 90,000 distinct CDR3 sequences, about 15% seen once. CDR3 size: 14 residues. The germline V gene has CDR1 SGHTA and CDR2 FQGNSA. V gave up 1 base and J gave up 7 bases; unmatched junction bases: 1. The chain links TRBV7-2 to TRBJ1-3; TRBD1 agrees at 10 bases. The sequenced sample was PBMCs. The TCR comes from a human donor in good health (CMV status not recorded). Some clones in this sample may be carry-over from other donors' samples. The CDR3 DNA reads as TGTGCCAGCAGCTTAGGACAGGGGGCGAACACCATATATTTT. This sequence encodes CASSLGQGANTIYF.